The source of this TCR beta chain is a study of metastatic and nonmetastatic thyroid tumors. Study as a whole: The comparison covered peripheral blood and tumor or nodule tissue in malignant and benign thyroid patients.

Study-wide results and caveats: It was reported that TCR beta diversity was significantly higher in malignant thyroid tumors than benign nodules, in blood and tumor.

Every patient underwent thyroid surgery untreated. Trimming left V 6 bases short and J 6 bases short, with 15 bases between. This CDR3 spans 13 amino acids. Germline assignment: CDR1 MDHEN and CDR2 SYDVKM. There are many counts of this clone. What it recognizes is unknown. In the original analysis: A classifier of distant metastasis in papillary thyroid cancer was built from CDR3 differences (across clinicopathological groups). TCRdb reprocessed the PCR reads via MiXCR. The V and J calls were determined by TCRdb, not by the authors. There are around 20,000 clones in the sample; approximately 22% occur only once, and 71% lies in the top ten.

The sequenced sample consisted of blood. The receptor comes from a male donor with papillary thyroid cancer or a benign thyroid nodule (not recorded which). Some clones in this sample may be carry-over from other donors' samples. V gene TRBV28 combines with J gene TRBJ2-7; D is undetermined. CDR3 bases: TGTGCCAGCAGCCGCCTAAATCCACGCGAGCAGTACTTC. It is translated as CASSRLNPREQYF.